This is a list of T cell receptor beta chains from one sample in a study of CD8 T cells in Susac syndrome. A single record per CDR3 protein comes from TCRdb applying MiXCR to the immunoSEQ multiplex PCR reads. The data show 330,000 or so distinct CDR3 sequences, 75% to 85% seen once. Sequenced material: CD8+ T cells from PBMCs. These receptors were collected from a human donor with multiple sclerosis. The CDR3 runs from the conserved cysteine through the conserved F or W. A D gene is named only where the DNA matches it firmly. Clone sizes are given selectively: once, few, many, or a class where the clone is expanded.

size,V,D,J,CDR3,DNA
.,TRBV5-6,.,TRBJ1-2,CASSSGQIHGYTF,TGTGCCAGCAGCTCCGGACAGATTCATGGCTACACCTTC
.,TRBV5-8,TRBD2,TRBJ2-3,CASSFGTSGISFTDTQYF,TGCGCCAGCAGCTTCGGGACTAGCGGGATCTCATTCACAGATACGCAGTATTTT
.,TRBV12-3/TRBV12-4,.,TRBJ2-2,CASSLELHHTGELFF,TGTGCCAGCAGTTTAGAACTACACCACACCGGGGAGCTGTTTTTT
.,TRBV27,TRBD1,TRBJ1-5,CASRVLGTGDNQPQHF,TGTGCCAGCAGAGTCCTCGGGACAGGGGATAATCAGCCCCAGCATTTT
.,TRBV2,.,TRBJ1-2,CASEGGDGYTF,TGTGCCAGCGAGGGCGGGGATGGCTACACCTTC
.,TRBV5-6,TRBD2,TRBJ2-1,CASSRGPGTSGRFFNEQFF,TGTGCCAGCAGCCGGGGCCCCGGGACTAGCGGGAGATTTTTTAATGAGCAGTTCTTC
.,TRBV13,.,TRBJ2-1,CASKTHNEQFF,TGTGCCAGCAAGACTCACAATGAGCAGTTCTTC
.,TRBV27,.,TRBJ1-4,CASSFEGRAGEKLFF,TGTGCCAGCAGTTTTGAGGGCAGGGCGGGAGAAAAACTGTTTTTT
.,TRBV5-4,TRBD1,TRBJ2-7,CASQGGTGAYEQYF,TGTGCCTCGCAGGGGGGGACAGGGGCCTACGAGCAGTACTTC
.,TRBV28,.,TRBJ2-1,CASNTRERLDNEQFF,TGTGCCAGCAATACCCGGGAACGGCTAGACAATGAGCAGTTCTTC
.,TRBV29-1,.,TRBJ1-2,CSVEDNYGYTF,TGCAGCGTGGAGGACAACTATGGCTACACCTTC
.,TRBV19,.,TRBJ2-7,CASSLTLTYEQYF,TGTGCCAGTAGTTTAACCCTTACCTACGAGCAGTACTTC
.,TRBV23-1,.,TRBJ2-1,CASSLPGRSYNEQFF,TGCGCCAGCAGTCTCCCGGGTCGGTCATACAATGAGCAGTTCTTC
.,TRBV28,.,TRBJ2-5,CASRPGIRGSETQYF,TGTGCCAGCAGACCGGGGATTAGGGGGTCGGAGACCCAGTACTTC
.,TRBV27,.,TRBJ2-3,CASSLDRGEDTQYF,TGTGCCAGCAGTTTGGATAGGGGTGAAGATACGCAGTATTTT
.,TRBV7-9,TRBD2,TRBJ2-1,CASSLAAAGVYNEQFF,TGTGCCAGCAGCTTAGCTGCAGCGGGAGTCTACAATGAGCAGTTCTTC
few,TRBV6-2/TRBV6-3,.,TRBJ2-4,CASSYDVGTLEAPAAKNIQYF,TGTGCCAGCAGTTACGACGTTGGGACGTTGGAAGCGCCCGCCGCCAAAAACATTCAGTACTTC
few,TRBV6-1,TRBD1,TRBJ1-1,CASIAGQGGSFF,TGTGCCAGCATCGCCGGACAGGGAGGATCTTTCTTT
.,TRBV13,.,TRBJ2-7,CASSSPSSAASYEQYF,TGTGCCAGCAGCTCACCCTCCTCAGCGGCATCCTACGAGCAGTACTTC
.,TRBV6-1,TRBD2,TRBJ2-7,CASRREGHHEQYF,TGTGCCAGCAGGCGGGAGGGCCATCACGAGCAGTACTTC
.,TRBV5-6,.,TRBJ2-1,CASSLEAFYNEQFF,TGTGCCAGCAGCTTGGAGGCCTTTTACAATGAGCAGTTCTTC
.,TRBV13,.,TRBJ2-5,CASSLRNPGQETQYF,TGTGCCAGCAGCTTAAGGAATCCGGGACAAGAGACCCAGTACTTC
.,TRBV29-1,TRBD1,TRBJ2-1,CSVEEAGGSYNEQSF,TGCAGCGTTGAAGAGGCAGGGGGCTCCTACAATGAGCAGTCCTTC
.,TRBV4-3,TRBD1,TRBJ2-5,CASSSTAHRGALETQYF,TGCGCCAGCAGCTCAACCGCCCACAGGGGCGCCCTGGAGACCCAGTACTTC
.,TRBV2,TRBD1,TRBJ1-5,CASSEEGADNQPQHF,TGTGCCAGCAGTGAAGAGGGGGCCGACAATCAGCCCCAGCATTTT
.,TRBV7-2,.,TRBJ2-7,CASSLGVASSYEQYF,TGTGCCAGCAGCTTAGGGGTAGCTTCCTCCTACGAGCAGTACTTC
.,TRBV27,TRBD1,TRBJ2-1,CASSFRQRQGANNEQFF,TGTGCCAGCAGTTTCCGGCAGAGACAGGGGGCGAATAATGAGCAGTTCTTC
.,TRBV19,.,TRBJ1-1,CASSIGLGSEAFF,TGTGCCAGTAGTATCGGTCTTGGATCTGAAGCTTTCTTT
.,TRBV29-1,TRBD1,TRBJ1-1,CSAWDRVPMNTEAFF,TGCAGCGCCTGGGACAGGGTGCCCATGAACACTGAAGCTTTCTTT
.,TRBV27,TRBD1,TRBJ2-1,CASSLLPGQPYNEQFF,TGTGCCAGCAGTTTATTGCCGGGACAGCCCTACAATGAGCAGTTCTTC
.,TRBV6-2/TRBV6-3,TRBD2,TRBJ2-1,CASSYNEGGRAYNEQFF,TGTGCCAGCAGTTACAACGAAGGAGGGAGGGCCTACAATGAGCAGTTCTTC
.,TRBV3-1,.,TRBJ2-1,CASSQEVLEEGENEQFF,TGTGCCAGCAGCCAAGAGGTCCTTGAGGAGGGAGAGAATGAGCAGTTCTTC
.,TRBV28,.,TRBJ2-3,CASSLGLWGGADTQYF,TGTGCCAGCAGCCTAGGTCTCTGGGGAGGCGCAGATACGCAGTATTTT